This T cell receptor beta chain was recovered during a study of CD8 T cells in Susac syndrome. When the RNA was reverse transcribed, random hexamers were used with an input of roughly 0.5 to 1 ug. The amplification used immunoSEQ multiplex PCR on TCR beta CDR3; it spanned 54 Vbeta and 13 Jbeta. TCRdb re-derived calls from the immunoSEQ multiplex PCR reads in MiXCR, one entry per CDR3 protein. The sample consists of about 210,000 distinct CDR3 sequences, approximately 95% of them appearing once. J gave up 2 bases and V 6 bases, and 14 bases lay outside the gene matches. CDR3 length: 17 amino acids. Germline V gene sequence: CDR1 KGHDR, CDR2 SFDVKD. The individuals used as controls were healthy donors who had been matched for both age and sex.

The sample comprised CD4+ T cells from PBMCs. This TCR was sampled from a human donor in good health. The chain is built from TRBV24-1 and TRBJ2-5; 7 nucleotides line up with TRBD1. CDR3 sequence: CATSPGPAGGKQETQYF. The CDR3 DNA reads as TGTGCCACCAGTCCAGGTCCGGCAGGGGGAAAACAAGAGACCCAGTACTTC.